The clone carrying this T cell receptor (beta chain) has a handful of counts. V was pared by 8 bases and J by 0 bases, with 12 bases of the junction left unmatched. The germline gives CDR1 MNHEY, CDR2 SVGEGT. This CDR3 is 18 amino acids long. This sample stems from a study of T-cell reconstitution after alpha-beta-depleted transplantation in children. Preparation of the TCRbeta library was carried out with unique molecular identifiers. TCRdb passed the PCR reads through MiXCR, listing each CDR3 protein once. The sample lists about 610,000 distinct CDR3 sequences, about 10% occurring once. The input for sequencing was PBMCs from the stem cell graft donor, taken from the stem cell graft. The sequence was collected from a human donor who donated a stem cell graft to a child with acute myeloid leukemia. This rearrangement joins TRBV6-2 or TRBV6-3 to TRBJ2-1, with 11 bases matching TRBD2. The CDR3 coding sequence is TGTGCCAGCCTTTGGACTAGCGGGCCACATAGCTCCTACAATGAGCAGTTCTTC. Translated: CASLWTSGPHSSYNEQFF.